This record concerns one T cell receptor beta chain sequence. The data are from a study of blood T cell repertoires in COVID-19. Across the whole study: Sample material is recorded as cDNA or gDNA derived from T cells, B-cell-depleted T cells, or PBMCs.

Here immunoSEQ multiplex PCR was the method, and the copy in TCRdb shows in-frame clones only, minus some. This sample has 65,000 to 95,000 clones, with approximately 88% found just once. This clonotype was obtained from a man between 65 and 85 years old with acute or convalescent COVID-19. The sample consisted of peripheral blood.

In nucleotides, the CDR3 is TGTGCCAGCAGTTACGGACAGGGGGGCAATCAGCCCCAGCATTTT. Protein: CASSYGQGGNQPQHF. The rearrangement joins TRBV6-2 or TRBV6-3 to TRBJ1-5; TRBD1 matches 10 bases. Germline V gene data show CDR1 as MNHEY and CDR2 as SVGEGT. Germline trimming cut 2 bases from V and 2 bases from J; bases unmatched to any gene: 0. This CDR3 spans 15 amino acids.